Listed here is a single T cell receptor (beta chain). The target antigen is unknown. The data were taken from a study of blood T cells in healthy people across ages. Whole-study results and caveats: A roughly linear age-dependent decrease characterized TCR beta diversity per million T cells.

The ends were cut back, 4 bases at V and 6 bases at J, with 9 bases in the middle. CDR3 size: 12 residues. Germline loops: CDR1 SGHTA, CDR2 FQGNSA. Sample-barcoded 5' priming and a J-beta primer mix drove a second PCR of roughly 7 to 11 cycles. Per-sample output comprised a minimum of 3 million paired-end reads containing CDR3. TCRdb processed the 5' RACE reads anew with MiXCR; each CDR3 protein has one entry. This sample yields around 900,000 distinct CDR3 sequences, of which 29% are seen a single time; roughly 17% belongs to the top ten. This chain joins TRBV7-2 and TRBJ2-5; D is uncertain. The sequence derives from a woman of 80 years or more in good health. Sequencing used blood. The CDR3 loop is CASSWIDKTQYF. CDR3 nucleotides: TGTGCCAGCAGCTGGATTGATAAGACCCAGTACTTC.